A selection of T cell receptor beta chains follows, all from one sample in a study of T cells in Graves' hyperthyroidism and ophthalmopathy. TCRdb re-called the multiplex PCR reads with MiXCR, one entry per CDR3 protein. In the table there are hundreds of thousands of distinct CDR3 sequences, 35% to 40% of which are singletons. The sample was blood. The receptors shown here come from a man aged 18 to 29 with Graves' hyperthyroidism. Both conserved end residues are part of each CDR3.

V	CDR3
TRBV29-1	CSQRTVQETQYF
TRBV9	CASSRGLAGGYETQYF
TRBV29-1	CSVATGGSYEQYF
TRBV20-1	CSATRDKLYEQYF
TRBV30	CAWSLGRRNTEAFF
TRBV6-1	CASSYGTSFETQYF
TRBV29-1	CSVENRLAAGELFF
TRBV12-3/TRBV12-4	CASSSPPSRDTEAFF
TRBV7-9	CASSLVTQIEKLFF
TRBV9	CASSVTGEETQYF
TRBV29-1	CSAGQGVGSPLHF